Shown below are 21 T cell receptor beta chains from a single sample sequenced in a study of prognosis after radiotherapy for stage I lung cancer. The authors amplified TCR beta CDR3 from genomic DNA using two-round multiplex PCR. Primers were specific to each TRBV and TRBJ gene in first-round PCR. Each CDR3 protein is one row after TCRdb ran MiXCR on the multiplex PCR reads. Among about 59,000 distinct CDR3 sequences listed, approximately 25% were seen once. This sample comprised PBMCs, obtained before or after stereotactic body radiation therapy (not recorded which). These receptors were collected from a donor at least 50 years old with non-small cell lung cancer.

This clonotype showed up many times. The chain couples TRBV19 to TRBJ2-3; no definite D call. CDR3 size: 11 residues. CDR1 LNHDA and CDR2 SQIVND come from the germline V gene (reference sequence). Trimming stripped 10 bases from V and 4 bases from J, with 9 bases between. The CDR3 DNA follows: TGTGCCACCACCAACGCAGATACGCAGTATTTT. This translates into CATTNADTQYF.

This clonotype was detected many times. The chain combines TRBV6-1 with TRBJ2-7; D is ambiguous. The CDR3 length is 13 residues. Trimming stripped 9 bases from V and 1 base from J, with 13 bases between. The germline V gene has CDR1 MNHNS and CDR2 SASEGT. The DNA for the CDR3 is TGTGCCAGTTTCAAACCGGGTTCCTACGAGCAGTACTTC. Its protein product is CASFKPGSYEQYF.

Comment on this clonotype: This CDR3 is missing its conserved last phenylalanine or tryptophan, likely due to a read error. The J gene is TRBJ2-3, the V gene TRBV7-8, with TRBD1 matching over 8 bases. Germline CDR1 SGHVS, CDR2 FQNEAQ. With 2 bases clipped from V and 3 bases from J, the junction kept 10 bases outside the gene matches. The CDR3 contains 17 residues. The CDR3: CASSLIHGQGRTDTQYI. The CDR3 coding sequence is TGTGCCAGCAGCTTAATTCACGGACAGGGAAGAACAGATACGCAGTATATT.

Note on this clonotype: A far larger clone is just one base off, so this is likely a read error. The CDR3 is CASSPRTGRTWELFF. The CDR3 DNA reads as TGTGCCAGCAGTCCCCGGACAGGGAGGACCTGGGAGCTGTTTTTT. The chain carries TRBV6-4 and TRBJ2-2, with 8 bases aligning to TRBD1. V trimming: 5 bases; J trimming: 9 bases; junction bases outside the gene matches: 11. The germline gives CDR1 MRHNA, CDR2 SNTAGT. There are 15 residues in the CDR3.

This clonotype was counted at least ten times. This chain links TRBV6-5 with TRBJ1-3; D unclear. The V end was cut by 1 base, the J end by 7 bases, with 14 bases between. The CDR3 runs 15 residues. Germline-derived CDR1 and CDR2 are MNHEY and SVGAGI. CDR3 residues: CASSYLVSTGNTIYF. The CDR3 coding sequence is TGTGCCAGCAGTTACTTGGTCAGCACGGGGAACACCATATATTTT.

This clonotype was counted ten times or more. In DNA, the CDR3 is TGTGCCAGCAGCCCCGGGACAGGCGCCCGGGGTGAAAAACTGTTTTTT. Translation: CASSPGTGARGEKLFF. J is TRBJ1-4 and V is TRBV6-2 or TRBV6-3; 8 positions agree with TRBD1. CDR1 and CDR2 from the germline V gene are MNHEY and SVGEGT. The CDR3 has 16 residues. V gave up 6 bases and J gave up 7 bases; unmatched junction bases: 13.

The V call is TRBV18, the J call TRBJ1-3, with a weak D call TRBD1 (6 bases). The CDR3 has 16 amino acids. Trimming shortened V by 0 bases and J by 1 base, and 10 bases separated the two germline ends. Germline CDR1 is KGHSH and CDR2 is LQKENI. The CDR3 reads CASSPPNGQSGNTIYF. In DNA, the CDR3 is TGTGCCAGCTCACCACCCAACGGACAGTCTGGAAACACCATATATTTT.

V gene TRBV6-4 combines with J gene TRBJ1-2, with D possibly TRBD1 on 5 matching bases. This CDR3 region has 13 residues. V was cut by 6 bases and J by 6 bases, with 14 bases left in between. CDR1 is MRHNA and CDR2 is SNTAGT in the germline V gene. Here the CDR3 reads CASRPGGIDGYTF. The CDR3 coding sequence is TGTGCCAGCAGACCGGGGGGGATCGATGGCTACACCTTC.

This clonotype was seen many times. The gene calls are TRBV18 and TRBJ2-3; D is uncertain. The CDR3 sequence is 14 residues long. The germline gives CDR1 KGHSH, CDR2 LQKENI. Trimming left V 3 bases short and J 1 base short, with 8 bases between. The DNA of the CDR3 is TGTGCCAGCTCACCTCTAGAAGGCACAGATACGCAGTATTTT. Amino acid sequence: CASSPLEGTDTQYF.

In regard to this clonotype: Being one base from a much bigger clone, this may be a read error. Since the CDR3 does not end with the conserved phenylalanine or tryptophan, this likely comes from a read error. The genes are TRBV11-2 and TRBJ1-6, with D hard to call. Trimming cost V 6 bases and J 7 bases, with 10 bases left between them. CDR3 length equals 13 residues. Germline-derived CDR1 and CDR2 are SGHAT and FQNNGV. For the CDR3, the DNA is TGTGCCAGCAGTCGCGAACCGAATTCACCCCTCCACCTT. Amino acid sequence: CASSREPNSPLHL.

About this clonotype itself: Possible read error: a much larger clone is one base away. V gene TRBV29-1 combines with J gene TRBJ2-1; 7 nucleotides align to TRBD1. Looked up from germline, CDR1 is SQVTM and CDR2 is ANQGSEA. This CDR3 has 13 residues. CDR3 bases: TGCAGCGCCGGACAGGACGCTTACAATGAGCGGTTCTTC. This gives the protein CSAGQDAYNERFF.

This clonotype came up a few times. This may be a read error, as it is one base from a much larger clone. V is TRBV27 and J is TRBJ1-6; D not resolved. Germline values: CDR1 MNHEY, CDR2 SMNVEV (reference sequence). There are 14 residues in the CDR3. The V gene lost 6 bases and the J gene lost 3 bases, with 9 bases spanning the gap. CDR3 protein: CASSSALYNSPLHF. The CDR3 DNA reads TGTGCCAGCAGCAGTGCCCTCTATAATTCACCCCTCCACTTT.

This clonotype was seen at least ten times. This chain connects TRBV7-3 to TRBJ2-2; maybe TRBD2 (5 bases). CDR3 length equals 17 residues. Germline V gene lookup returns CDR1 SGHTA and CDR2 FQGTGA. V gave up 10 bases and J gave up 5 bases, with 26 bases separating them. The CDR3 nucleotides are TGTGCCACCCTGGTGAGTTCAAAGGAGGTAGTAACCGGGGAGCTGTTTTTT. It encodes CATLVSSKEVVTGELFF.

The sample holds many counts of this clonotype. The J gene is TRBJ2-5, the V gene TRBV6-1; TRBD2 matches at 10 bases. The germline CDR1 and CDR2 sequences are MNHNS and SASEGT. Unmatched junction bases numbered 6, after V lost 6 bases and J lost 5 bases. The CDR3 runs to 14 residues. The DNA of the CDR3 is TGTGCCAGCAGCCTGGGACTAGCGTTTGAGACCCAGTACTTC. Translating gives CASSLGLAFETQYF.

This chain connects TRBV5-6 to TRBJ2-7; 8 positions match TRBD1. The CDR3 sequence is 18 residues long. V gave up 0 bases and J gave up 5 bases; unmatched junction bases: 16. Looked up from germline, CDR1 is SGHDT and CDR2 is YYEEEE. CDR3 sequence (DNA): TGTGCCAGCAGCTTGGGGGACAGGCGAACATTTTACTTACACGAGCAGTACTTC. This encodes CASSLGDRRTFYLHEQYF.

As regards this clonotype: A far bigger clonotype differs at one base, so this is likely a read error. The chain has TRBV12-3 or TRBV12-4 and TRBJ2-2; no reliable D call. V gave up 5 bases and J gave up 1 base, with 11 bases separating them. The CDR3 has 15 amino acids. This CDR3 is CASSVLSGNTGELFF. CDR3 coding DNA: TGTGCCAGCAGTGTACTATCGGGGAACACCGGGGAGCTGTTTTTT.

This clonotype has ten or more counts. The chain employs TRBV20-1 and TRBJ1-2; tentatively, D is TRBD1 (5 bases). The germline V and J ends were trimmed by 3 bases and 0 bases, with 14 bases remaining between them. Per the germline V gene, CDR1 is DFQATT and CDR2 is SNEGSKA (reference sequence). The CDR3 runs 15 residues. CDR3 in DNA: TGCAGTGCTAGGCGGGGGGGTAGGTCTAACTATGGCTACACCTTC. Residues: CSARRGGRSNYGYTF.

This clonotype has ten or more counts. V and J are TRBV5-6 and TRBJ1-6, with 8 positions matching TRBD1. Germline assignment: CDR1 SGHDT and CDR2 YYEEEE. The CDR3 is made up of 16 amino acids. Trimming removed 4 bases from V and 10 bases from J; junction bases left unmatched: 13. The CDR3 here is CASSNLPDRAGSPLHF. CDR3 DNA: TGTGCCAGCAGCAACCTCCCGGACAGGGCTGGATCACCCCTCCACTTT.

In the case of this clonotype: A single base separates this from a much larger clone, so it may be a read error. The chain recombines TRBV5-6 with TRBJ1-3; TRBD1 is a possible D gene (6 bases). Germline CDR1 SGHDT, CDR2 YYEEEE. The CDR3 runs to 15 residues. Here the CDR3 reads CTSSLARGSRNTIYF. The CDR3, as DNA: TGTACCAGCAGCTTGGCCAGGGGTAGTAGAAACACCATATATTTT.

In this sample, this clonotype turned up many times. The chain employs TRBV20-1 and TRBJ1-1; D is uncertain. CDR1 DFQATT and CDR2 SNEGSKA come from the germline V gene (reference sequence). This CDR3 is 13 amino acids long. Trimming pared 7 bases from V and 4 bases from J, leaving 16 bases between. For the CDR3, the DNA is TGCAGTGTATGGTTGGGGATGGTCACTGAAGCTTTCTTT. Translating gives CSVWLGMVTEAFF.

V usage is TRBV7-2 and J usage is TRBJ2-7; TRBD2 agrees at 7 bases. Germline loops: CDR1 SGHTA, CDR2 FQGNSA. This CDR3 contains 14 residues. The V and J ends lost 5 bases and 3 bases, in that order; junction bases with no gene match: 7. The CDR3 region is CASSKLGGGYEQYF. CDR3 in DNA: TGTGCCAGCAGCAAATTGGGGGGGGGCTACGAGCAGTACTTC. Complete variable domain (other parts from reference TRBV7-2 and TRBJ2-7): GAGVSQSPSNKVTEKGKDVELRCDPISGHTALYWYRQSLGQGLEFLIYFQGNSAPDKSGLPSDRFSAERTGGSVSTLTIQRTQQEDSAVYLCASSKLGGGYEQYFGPGTRLTVT.